This TCR beta chain was documented in a study of blood T cell repertoires in COVID-19. For the study at large: Acute and convalescent COVID-19 samples came from the United States, Italy and Spain.

Method: immunoSEQ multiplex PCR; TCRdb's copy keeps in-frame clones and lacks some. The repertoire has some 530,000 clones, 70% to 90% of them found once; the top ten carry under 9.5%. V dropped 7 bases and J dropped 3; count of bases not matched to a gene: 15. The germline V gene encodes CDR1 ENHRY and CDR2 SYGVKD. The CDR3 consists of 17 residues. V and J are TRBV10-3 and TRBJ1-1; 9 bases line up with TRBD1. The sequence derives from a woman aged 55-69 years who had recovered from COVID-19. Sequencing was done on a sample of PBMCs or T cells enriched from blood (not recorded which). The CDR3 DNA is TGTGCCATCAAGGAAGGGGGCACAGGGGGCTTTCACACTGAAGCTTTCTTT. This translates into CAIKEGGTGGFHTEAFF.